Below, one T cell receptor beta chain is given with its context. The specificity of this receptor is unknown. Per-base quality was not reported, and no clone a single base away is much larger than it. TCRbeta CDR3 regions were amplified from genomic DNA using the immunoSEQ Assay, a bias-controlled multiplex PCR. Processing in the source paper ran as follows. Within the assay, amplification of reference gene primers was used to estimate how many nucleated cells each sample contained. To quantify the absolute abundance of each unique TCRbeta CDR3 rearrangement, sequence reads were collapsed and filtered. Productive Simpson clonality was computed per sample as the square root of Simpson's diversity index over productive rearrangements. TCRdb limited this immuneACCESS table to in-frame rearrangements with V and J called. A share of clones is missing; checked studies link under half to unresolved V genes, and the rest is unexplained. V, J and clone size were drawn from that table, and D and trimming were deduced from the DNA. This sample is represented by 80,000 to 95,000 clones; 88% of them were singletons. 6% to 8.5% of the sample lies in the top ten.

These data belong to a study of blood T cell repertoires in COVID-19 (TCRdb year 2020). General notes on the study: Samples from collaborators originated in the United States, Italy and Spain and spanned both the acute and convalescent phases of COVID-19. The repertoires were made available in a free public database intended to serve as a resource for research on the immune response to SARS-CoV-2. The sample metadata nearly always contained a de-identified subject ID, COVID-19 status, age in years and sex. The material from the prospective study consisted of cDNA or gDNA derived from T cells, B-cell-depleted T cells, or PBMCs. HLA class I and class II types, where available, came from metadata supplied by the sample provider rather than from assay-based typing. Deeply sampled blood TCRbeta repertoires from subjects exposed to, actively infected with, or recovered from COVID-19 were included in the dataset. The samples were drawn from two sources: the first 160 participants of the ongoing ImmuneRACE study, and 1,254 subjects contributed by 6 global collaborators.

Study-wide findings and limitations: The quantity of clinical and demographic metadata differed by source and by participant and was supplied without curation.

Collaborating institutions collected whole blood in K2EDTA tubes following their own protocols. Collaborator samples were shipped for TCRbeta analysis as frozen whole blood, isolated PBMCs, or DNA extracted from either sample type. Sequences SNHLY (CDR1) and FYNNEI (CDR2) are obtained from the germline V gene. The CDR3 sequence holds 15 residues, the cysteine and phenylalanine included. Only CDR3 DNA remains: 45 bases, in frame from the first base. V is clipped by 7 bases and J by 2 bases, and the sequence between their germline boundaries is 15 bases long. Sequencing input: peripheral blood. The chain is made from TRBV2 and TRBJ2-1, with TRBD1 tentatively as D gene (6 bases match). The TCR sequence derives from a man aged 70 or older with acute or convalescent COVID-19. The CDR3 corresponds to CASTDSGHPYNEQFF. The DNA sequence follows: TGTGCCAGCACGGATTCGGGACACCCCTACAATGAGCAGTTCTTC.